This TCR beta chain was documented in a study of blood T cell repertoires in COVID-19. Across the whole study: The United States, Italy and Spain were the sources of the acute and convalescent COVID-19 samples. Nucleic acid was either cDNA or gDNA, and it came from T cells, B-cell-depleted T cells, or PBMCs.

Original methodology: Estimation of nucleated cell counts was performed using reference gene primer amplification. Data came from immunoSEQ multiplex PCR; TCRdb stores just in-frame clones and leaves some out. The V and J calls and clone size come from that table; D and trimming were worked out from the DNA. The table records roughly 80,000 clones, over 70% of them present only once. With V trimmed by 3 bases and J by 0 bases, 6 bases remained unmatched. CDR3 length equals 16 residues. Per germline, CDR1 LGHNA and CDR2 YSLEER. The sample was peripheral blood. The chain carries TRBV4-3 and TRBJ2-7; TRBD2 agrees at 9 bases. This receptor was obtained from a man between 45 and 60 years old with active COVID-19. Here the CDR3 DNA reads TGCGCCAGCAGCCAGGGAGCGGGAGGCCTCTCCTACGAGCAGTACTTC. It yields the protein CASSQGAGGLSYEQYF.